This TCR beta chain was recorded in a study of liver allograft versus peripheral blood T cells. Study background: Repertoires of T cell receptors in transplanted livers were compared with recipients' peripheral blood repertoires.

Germline lookup yields CDR1 SGHKS and CDR2 YYEKEE (reference sequence). The CDR3 contains 19 residues. V lost 2 bases, J lost 5 bases, and 20 bases stayed unmatched. TCRdb processed the reads anew with MiXCR; each CDR3 protein has one entry. The sample shows around 2,800 distinct CDR3 sequences, 13% to 15% of them seen only once. Findings and limits, study-wide: Intra-allograft T cell receptor repertoires in the liver reportedly differed from peripheral blood repertoires.

Concerning this clonotype: The target antigen is unknown.

The sequence was obtained from a human patient who had a liver transplant. Part of the T cell pool may stem from the graft donor. The chain is built from TRBV5-5 and TRBJ2-7; TRBD1 matches at 9 bases. The CDR3, as DNA: TGTGCCAGCAGCTTTTCTGCGCATCCGAGGACCGGGACAGGGAACGAGCAGTACTTC. As protein: CASSFSAHPRTGTGNEQYF.